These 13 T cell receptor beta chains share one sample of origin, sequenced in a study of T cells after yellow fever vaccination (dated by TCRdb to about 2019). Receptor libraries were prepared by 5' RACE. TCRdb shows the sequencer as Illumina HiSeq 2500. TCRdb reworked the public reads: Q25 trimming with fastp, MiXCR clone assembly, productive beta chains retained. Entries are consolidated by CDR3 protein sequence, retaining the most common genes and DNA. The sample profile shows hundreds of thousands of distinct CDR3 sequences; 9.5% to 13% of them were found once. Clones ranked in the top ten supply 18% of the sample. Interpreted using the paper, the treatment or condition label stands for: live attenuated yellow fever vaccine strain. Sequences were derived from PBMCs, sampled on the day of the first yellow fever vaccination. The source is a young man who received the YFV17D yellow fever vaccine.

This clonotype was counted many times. As DNA, the CDR3 is TGCGCCAGCAGCCAAAAGACTAAAGAGACCCAGTACTTC. It is translated as CASSQKTKETQYF. The chain couples TRBV4-3 to TRBJ2-5, with D possibly being TRBD2 (5 bases). V was trimmed by 2 bases and J by 3 bases, leaving 7 bases between them. The CDR3 runs to 13 residues. Germline-derived CDR1 and CDR2 are LGHNA and YSLEER.

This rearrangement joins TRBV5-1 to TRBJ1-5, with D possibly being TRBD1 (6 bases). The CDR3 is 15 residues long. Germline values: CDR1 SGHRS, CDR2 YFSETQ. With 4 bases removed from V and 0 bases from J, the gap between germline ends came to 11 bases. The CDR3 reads CASSVGTNSNQPQHF. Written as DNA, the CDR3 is TGCGCCAGCAGCGTTGGGACAAATAGCAATCAGCCCCAGCATTTT.

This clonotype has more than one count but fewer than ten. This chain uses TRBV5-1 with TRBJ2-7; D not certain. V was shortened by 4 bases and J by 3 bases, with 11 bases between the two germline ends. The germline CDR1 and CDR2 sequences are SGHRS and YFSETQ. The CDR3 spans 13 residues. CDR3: CASSRVERYEQYF. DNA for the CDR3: TGCGCCAGCAGCAGGGTGGAGCGCTACGAGCAGTACTTC.

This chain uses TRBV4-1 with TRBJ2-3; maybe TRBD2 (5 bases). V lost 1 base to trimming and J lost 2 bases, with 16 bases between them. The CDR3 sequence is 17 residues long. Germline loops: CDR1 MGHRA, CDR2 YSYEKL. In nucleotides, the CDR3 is TGCGCCAGCAGCCAAGTTCGGGGTGTATCATACACAGATACGCAGTATTTT. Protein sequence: CASSQVRGVSYTDTQYF.

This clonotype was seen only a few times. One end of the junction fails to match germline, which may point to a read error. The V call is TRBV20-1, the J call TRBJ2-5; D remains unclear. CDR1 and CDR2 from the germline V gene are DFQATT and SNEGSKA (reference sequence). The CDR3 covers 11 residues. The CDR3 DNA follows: TGTGTAGGGTACTACCAAGAGACCCAGTACTTC. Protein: CVGYYQETQYF.

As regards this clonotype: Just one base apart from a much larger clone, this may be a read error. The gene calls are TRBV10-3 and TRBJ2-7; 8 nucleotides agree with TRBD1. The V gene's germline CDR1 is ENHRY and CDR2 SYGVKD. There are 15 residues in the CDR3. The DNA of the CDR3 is TGTACCATCAGTGAAGGACAGGGTGGAGTCGACGAGCAGTACTTC. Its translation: CTISEGQGGVDEQYF.

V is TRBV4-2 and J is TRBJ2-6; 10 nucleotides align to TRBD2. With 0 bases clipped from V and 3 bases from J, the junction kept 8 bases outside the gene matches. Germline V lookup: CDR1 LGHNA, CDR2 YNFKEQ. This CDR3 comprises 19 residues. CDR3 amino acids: CASSQESGGAFFGANVLTF. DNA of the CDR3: TGTGCCAGCAGCCAAGAGAGCGGGGGGGCCTTTTTTGGGGCCAACGTCCTGACTTTC.

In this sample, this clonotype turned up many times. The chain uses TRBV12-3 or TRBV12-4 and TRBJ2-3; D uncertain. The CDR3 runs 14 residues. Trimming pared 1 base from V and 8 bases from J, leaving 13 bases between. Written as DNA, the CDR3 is TGTGCCAGCAGTTTAGGGCTCCTAGGCGGTACGCAGTATTTT. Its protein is CASSLGLLGGTQYF.

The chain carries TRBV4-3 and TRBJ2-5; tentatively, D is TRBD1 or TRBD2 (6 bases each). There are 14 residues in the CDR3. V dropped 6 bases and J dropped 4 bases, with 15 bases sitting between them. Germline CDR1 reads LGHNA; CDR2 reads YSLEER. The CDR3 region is CASSQRGARETQYF. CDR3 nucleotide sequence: TGCGCCAGCAGTCAAAGGGGGGCTAGAGAGACCCAGTACTTC.

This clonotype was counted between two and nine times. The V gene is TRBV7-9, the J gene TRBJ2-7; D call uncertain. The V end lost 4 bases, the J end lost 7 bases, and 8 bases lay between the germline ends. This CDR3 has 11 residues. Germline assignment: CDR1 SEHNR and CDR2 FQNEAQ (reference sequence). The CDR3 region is CASSSYTEQYF. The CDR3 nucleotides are TGTGCCAGCAGCTCCTATACGGAGCAGTACTTC.

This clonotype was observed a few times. The DNA of the CDR3 is TGTGCCAGCAGTTCCCAGCGGGGGCGAAGCACAGATACGCAGTATTTT. Protein sequence: CASSSQRGRSTDTQYF. The V and J genes are TRBV6-2 or TRBV6-3 and TRBJ2-3; 8 nucleotides agree with TRBD2. The CDR3 is made up of 16 amino acids. From germline, CDR1 is MNHEY and CDR2 SVGEGT. J was trimmed by 0 bases and V by 4 bases; bases with no gene match: 6.

The CDR3 here is CASRRTGGRHYGYTF. The CDR3 DNA follows: TGTGCCAGCAGACGGACAGGGGGCCGGCACTATGGCTACACCTTC. The rearrangement uses TRBV7-9 and TRBJ1-2, with 11 bases identical to TRBD1. CDR3 size: 15 residues. V was clipped by 6 bases and J by 3 bases; unmatched bases: 6. Germline lookup yields CDR1 SEHNR and CDR2 FQNEAQ (reference sequence).

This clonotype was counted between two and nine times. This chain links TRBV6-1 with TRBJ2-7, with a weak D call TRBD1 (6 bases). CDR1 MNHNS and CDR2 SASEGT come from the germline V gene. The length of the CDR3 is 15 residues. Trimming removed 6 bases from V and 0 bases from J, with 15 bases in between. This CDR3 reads CASREQQGFSYEQYF. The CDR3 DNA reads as TGTGCCAGCAGAGAGCAACAGGGTTTCTCCTACGAGCAGTACTTC.